Listed here are 7 T cell receptor beta chains from one sample, sequenced in a study of cytomegalovirus exposure and HLA in healthy donors. Amplification used 60 Vbeta primers and 13 Jbeta primers. The data were produced by immunoSEQ multiplex PCR, yet TCRdb's version contains in-frame clones alone and is incomplete. Of tens of thousands of clones in the sample, approximately 70% are singletons; the top ten hold 11% to 15%. Sequencing was performed on PBMCs. Receptors were obtained from a male donor in good health and CMV-seropositive.

The genes are TRBV9 and TRBJ2-1; D perhaps matches TRBD1 (5 bases). Germline V lookup: CDR1 SGDLS, CDR2 YYNGEE. V lost 0 bases and J lost 3, with 7 bases in between. The CDR3 is 14 amino acids. CDR3 coding DNA: TGTGCCAGCAGCGTAGAAGGGGTCTACAATGAGCAGTTCTTC. Translation gives CASSVEGVYNEQFF.

The chain is built from TRBV9 and TRBJ2-1, with 16 positions matching TRBD2. The CDR3 runs to 16 residues. Germline-derived CDR1 and CDR2 are SGDLS and YYNGEE. The V and J ends lost 0 bases and 8 bases, in that order; junction bases with no gene match: 2. The CDR3 reads CASSVAGTSGRDEQFF. Here the CDR3 DNA reads TGTGCCAGCAGCGTAGCCGGGACTAGCGGGAGGGATGAGCAGTTCTTC.

CDR3 DNA: TGTGCCAGCAGCTTAGGGGGTAGGGGCGATACGCAGTATTTT. It codes for CASSLGGRGDTQYF. The chain joins TRBV7-7 to TRBJ2-3; a possible D gene is TRBD1 (5 bases). The CDR3 consists of 14 residues. V was shortened by 1 base and J by 6 bases, with 11 bases between the two germline ends. CDR1 and CDR2 from the germline V gene are SSHAT and FNYEAQ (reference sequence).

V and J are TRBV13 and TRBJ2-1; perhaps TRBD1 as D (6 bases). Trimming left V 5 bases short and J 8 bases short, with 13 bases between. The CDR3 contains 13 residues. Germline V CDR1 and CDR2: PRHDT, FYEKMQ (reference sequence). This CDR3 is CASSLRTGYEQFF. The CDR3 region has the DNA TGTGCCAGCAGCCTAAGAACAGGGTATGAGCAGTTCTTC.

The V gene is TRBV7-2, the J gene TRBJ2-4; D call uncertain. Trimming left V 5 bases short and J 4 bases short, with 6 bases between. The CDR3 totals 12 residues. CDR1 SGHTA and CDR2 FQGNSA come from the germline V gene. CDR3 bases: TGTGCCAGCAGCGTCGTAAAAAACATTCAGTACTTC. Its translation is CASSVVKNIQYF.

V and J are TRBV4-3 and TRBJ2-6; weak D call: TRBD2 (5 bases). V lost 0 bases and J 0 bases, leaving 6 bases between the germline ends. Germline V gene sequence: CDR1 LGHNA, CDR2 YSLEER. The CDR3 is 16 residues long. CDR3 sequence (DNA): TGCGCCAGCAGCCAAGAGGCGGGCTCTGGGGCCAACGTCCTGACTTTC. Translated: CASSQEAGSGANVLTF.

The chain employs TRBV6-6 and TRBJ2-7; 8 nucleotides agree with TRBD2. Germline V gene data show CDR1 as MNHNY and CDR2 as SVGAGI (reference sequence). This CDR3 has 15 amino acids. V lost 0 bases, J lost 3 bases, and 4 bases stayed unmatched. CDR3 amino acids: CASSYSEREIYEQYF. As DNA, the CDR3 is TGTGCCAGCAGTTACTCGGAGCGGGAGATCTACGAGCAGTACTTC.